This T cell receptor beta chain was obtained from a study of blood T cells in healthy people across ages. Regarding the study as a whole: Naive T cell percentage showed a strong correlation with the diversity of TCR beta. It was not possible, with unsorted PBMCs, to conclusively compare naive and antigen-experienced cells.

V was trimmed by 3 bases and J by 2 bases, leaving 5 bases between them. The CDR3 has 13 residues. Sample-barcoded 5' priming and a J-beta primer mix drove a second PCR of 7 to 11 cycles. Every single cDNA molecule received a tag from a template-switch adaptor with 12 random nucleotides. A single record per CDR3 protein comes from TCRdb applying MiXCR to the 5' RACE reads. The sample contains hundreds of thousands of distinct CDR3 sequences, roughly 43% of which appear only once. A remark on this clonotype: Its antigen is not known.

The chain combines TRBV12-3 or TRBV12-4 with TRBJ2-1; no firm D call. Sequenced sample: blood. The receptor was isolated from an older woman in good health. This CDR3 is CASSLVPYNEQFF. CDR3 sequence (DNA): TGTGCCAGCAGTTTGGTCCCCTACAATGAGCAGTTCTTC.